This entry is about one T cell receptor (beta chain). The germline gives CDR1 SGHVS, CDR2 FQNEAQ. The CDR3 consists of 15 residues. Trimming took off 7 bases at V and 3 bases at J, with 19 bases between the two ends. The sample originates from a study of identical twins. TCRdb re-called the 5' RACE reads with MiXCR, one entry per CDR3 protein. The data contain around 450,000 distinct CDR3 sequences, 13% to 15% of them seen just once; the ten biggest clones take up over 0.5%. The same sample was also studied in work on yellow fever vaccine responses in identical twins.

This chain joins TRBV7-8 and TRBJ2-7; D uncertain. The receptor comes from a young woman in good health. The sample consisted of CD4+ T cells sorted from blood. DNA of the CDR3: TGTGCCAGCAACCCAGGCGGCCTAGACAACTACGAGCAGTACTTC. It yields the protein CASNPGGLDNYEQYF.